This TCR beta chain is drawn from a study of T cells in Graves' hyperthyroidism and ophthalmopathy. Study details: Peripheral blood was taken when the disease was first diagnosed, before any treatment began.

General study points: The model made its ophthalmopathy prediction, and onset followed a median approximately 7 months later. Among thyroid clonotypes expanded above 0.001, most also appeared in blood.

Germline CDR1 ENHRY, CDR2 SYGVKD. This CDR3 has 15 residues. Between the trimmed V and J ends, which lost 4 bases and 0 bases, there was a span of 12 bases. Authors of the study amplified TCR beta CDR3 regions from RNA transcripts. The HTBI set primed first-round TCR CDR3 RT-PCR. TCRdb reprocessed the multiplex PCR reads via MiXCR and lists one record per CDR3 protein. Of about 640,000 distinct CDR3 sequences detected, more than 14% appear once; the ten largest clones hold about 12%. Researchers barred patients who had uncontrolled infection, other autoimmune disease, pregnancy or lactation. This clonotype has more than one count but fewer than ten. Its antigen is still unknown.

Sequenced material: blood. The chain recombines TRBV10-3 with TRBJ1-1; possible D gene TRBD1, 5 bases. The TCR sequence derives from a woman in her fifties or sixties with Graves' ophthalmopathy. CDR3 amino acids: CAISGRDSVNTEAFF. For the CDR3, the DNA is TGTGCCATCAGTGGACGAGACAGCGTGAACACTGAAGCTTTCTTT.